The entry below describes one TCR beta chain. What it binds is not known. This specimen belongs to a study of OX40 agonist ivuxolimab in advanced cancers. The wider study: Clinicians treated patients with ivuxolimab, an agonistic anti-OX40 (CD134) antibody.

Produced via immunoSEQ multiplex PCR; TCRdb's table is partial and in-frame only. The profile shows tens of thousands of clones, roughly 81% of them singletons. Study outcomes and limitations: Researchers did not determine the expanded peripheral T cells' antigen specificity.

Germline CDR1 and CDR2: SEHNR and FQNEAQ (reference sequence). Trimming cost V 1 base and J 2 bases, with 23 bases left between them. The CDR3 runs 19 residues. V and J are TRBV7-9 and TRBJ2-5; the D gene could be TRBD1 or TRBD2 (5 bases each). The receptor's source is an adult with an advanced solid tumor such as melanoma, head and neck, liver or kidney cancer. Specimen: CD4+ or CD8+ T cells sorted from blood, collected in a trial of the OX40 agonist ivuxolimab. In DNA form, the CDR3 reads TGTGCCAGCAGCTTAGGGTGGGGACGGGGTGGAAGAGAACAAGAGACCCAGTACTTC. Protein product: CASSLGWGRGGREQETQYF.